Given below is one TCR beta chain in context. The target antigen is unknown. The data originate from a study of CD8 T cells in ankylosing spondylitis. Looked up from germline, CDR1 is SGDLS and CDR2 is YYNGEE. V lost 4 bases and J lost 5, with 12 bases in between. The CDR3 has 14 residues. Findings and caveats of the study: Significant enrichment of disease-linked clones was reported in matched ankylosing spondylitis synovial fluid. A TCR beta motif of eight highly homologous variants appeared characteristic of ankylosing spondylitis blood. Earlier reports found some motif variants in synovial fluid and blood in reactive arthritis.

TCRdb ran MiXCR on the 5' RACE reads and lists one entry per CDR3 protein. The sample shows roughly 180,000 distinct CDR3 sequences, 11% of them seen only once. The sequencing sample was made of blood, either unsorted or a sorted T cell fraction (not recorded which). The sequence was obtained from a male donor with ankylosing spondylitis or in good health (not recorded which). The V and J genes are TRBV9 and TRBJ2-2; D perhaps matches TRBD2 (6 bases). The CDR3 DNA is TGTGCCAGCAGCCTTCCGGGGGATACCGGGGAGCTGTTTTTT. This codes for CASSLPGDTGELFF.